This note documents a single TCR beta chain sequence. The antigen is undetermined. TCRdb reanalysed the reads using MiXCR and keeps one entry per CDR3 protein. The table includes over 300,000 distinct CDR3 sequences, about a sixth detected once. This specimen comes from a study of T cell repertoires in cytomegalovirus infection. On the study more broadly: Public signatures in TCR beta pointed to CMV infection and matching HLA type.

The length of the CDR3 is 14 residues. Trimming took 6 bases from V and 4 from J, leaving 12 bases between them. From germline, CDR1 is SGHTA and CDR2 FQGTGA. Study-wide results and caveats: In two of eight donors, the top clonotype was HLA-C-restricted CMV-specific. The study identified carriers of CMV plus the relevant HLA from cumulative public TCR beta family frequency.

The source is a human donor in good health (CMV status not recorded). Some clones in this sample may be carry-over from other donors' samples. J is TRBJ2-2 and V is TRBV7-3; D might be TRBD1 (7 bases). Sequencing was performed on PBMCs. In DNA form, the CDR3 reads TGTGCCAGCAGGGAGGGACAGCTCACCGGGGAGCTGTTTTTT. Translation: CASREGQLTGELFF.